In its sample, the clone carrying this T cell receptor (beta chain) was seen a few times. Its antigen is not known. This entry belongs to a study of post-analysis software for immune sequencing data. General study points: Roughly five TRBV segments appeared more often in patients than in controls, and TRBV5-6, TRBV5-1 and TRBV20-1 were among these.

Between the trimmed V and J ends, which lost 4 bases and 2 bases, there was a span of 9 bases. The germline CDR1 and CDR2 sequences are DFQATT and SNEGSKA (reference sequence). The CDR3 contains 12 residues. Unique molecular identifiers were present in the TCR beta cDNA libraries. TCRdb re-called the PCR reads through MiXCR, storing one row per CDR3 protein. The table includes about 460,000 distinct CDR3 sequences, 40% to 55% detected once. The sequence derives from a girl between 5 and 17 years old with multiple sclerosis. This sequence joins TRBV20-1 and TRBJ2-7; D perhaps matches TRBD1 (6 bases). Sequences were obtained from blood. The chain's CDR3 is CSATDSAYEQYF. Here the CDR3 DNA reads TGCAGTGCTACGGACAGCGCCTACGAGCAGTACTTC.